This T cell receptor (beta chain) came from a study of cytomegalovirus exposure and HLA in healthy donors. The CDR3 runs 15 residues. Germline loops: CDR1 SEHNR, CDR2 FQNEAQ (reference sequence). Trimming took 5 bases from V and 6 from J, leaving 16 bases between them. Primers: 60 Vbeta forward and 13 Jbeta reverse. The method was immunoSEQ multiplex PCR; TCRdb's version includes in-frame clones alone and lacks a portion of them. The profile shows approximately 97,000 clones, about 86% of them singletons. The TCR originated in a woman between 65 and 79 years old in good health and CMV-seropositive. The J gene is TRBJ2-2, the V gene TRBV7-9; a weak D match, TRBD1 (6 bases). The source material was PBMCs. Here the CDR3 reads CASSINRVSAGELFF. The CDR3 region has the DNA TGTGCCAGCAGCATTAACAGGGTTTCAGCCGGGGAGCTGTTTTTT.